Each of the 24 T cell receptor beta chains below was sequenced from the same sample in a study of naive CD8 T cells in extremely preterm neonates. Study-level points and caveats: Relative to older groups, preterm infants had shorter, less trimmed CDR3s with fewer N additions.

Their recognized antigens are unknown. TCRdb keeps only in-frame clones here, not all; method: immunoSEQ multiplex PCR. This sample has 20,000 to 30,000 clones, with approximately 88% found just once. Samples were taken at extremely preterm deliveries at roughly 22-28 weeks of gestation. The sample comprised naive CD8+ T cells from cord blood. The receptor source for this set is a boy who was born preterm.

V usage is TRBV7-9 and J usage is TRBJ2-7; TRBD2 matches 13 bases. The germline CDR1 and CDR2 sequences are SEHNR and FQNEAQ (reference sequence). The CDR3 loop spans 14 amino acids. J lost 4 bases, V lost 3 bases, and 0 bases had no gene match. Written as DNA, the CDR3 is TGTGCCAGCAGCTTGACTAGCGGGGGGTACGAGCAGTACTTC. Its translation is CASSLTSGGYEQYF.

The J gene is TRBJ1-5, the V gene TRBV27; D possibly corresponds to TRBD1 (5 bases). The V end was cut by 1 base, the J end by 5 bases, with 9 bases between. Germline-derived CDR1 and CDR2 are MNHEY and SMNVEV (reference sequence). The CDR3 contains 14 residues. CDR3 sequence: CASSLWGVDQPQHF. The CDR3 bases are TGTGCCAGCAGTTTATGGGGGGTAGATCAGCCCCAGCATTTT.

This sequence joins TRBV27 and TRBJ1-2, with D perhaps matching TRBD1 (6 bases). Germline V CDR1 and CDR2: MNHEY, SMNVEV (reference sequence). Trimming stripped 4 bases from V and 3 bases from J, with 9 bases between. The CDR3 is 13 residues long. This CDR3 is CASSYRGYYGYTF. The CDR3 DNA is TGTGCCAGCAGTTATAGGGGGTACTATGGCTACACCTTC.

The CDR3 DNA is TGCAGCGTTGAAGGAACCGGGACAGACACAGATACGCAGTATTTT. Protein: CSVEGTGTDTDTQYF. The rearrangement uses TRBV29-1 and TRBJ2-3, with 7 positions matching TRBD1. Germline-derived CDR1 and CDR2 are SQVTM and ANQGSEA. This CDR3 has 15 amino acids. V shed 1 base and J 2 bases; nucleotides not matched to a gene: 6.

This clone occurred once. The CDR3 nucleotides are TGCGCCAGCAGTGATCCGGACAGCACAGATACGCAGTATTTT. Translating gives CASSDPDSTDTQYF. The V gene is TRBV10-1, the J gene TRBJ2-3; D not resolved. CDR1 WNHNN and CDR2 SYGVQD come from the germline V gene (reference sequence). The CDR3 contains 14 residues. The V end lost 3 bases, the J end lost 0 bases, and 7 bases lay between the germline ends.

The chain has TRBV9 and TRBJ1-1; a weak D match, TRBD1 (5 bases). CDR3 size: 15 residues. Germline V gene sequence: CDR1 SGDLS, CDR2 YYNGEE. V was pared by 0 bases and J by 0 bases, with 9 bases between. The CDR3 DNA sequence: TGTGCCAGCAGCGTAGCCGGGACGTTGAACACTGAAGCTTTCTTT. Its translation is CASSVAGTLNTEAFF.

The chain employs TRBV12-5 and TRBJ2-7; D is unclear. The CDR3 spans 13 residues. V dropped 0 bases and J dropped 1 base, with 4 bases sitting between them. Germline V CDR1 and CDR2: LGHNT, FRNRAP. CDR3 in DNA: TGTGCTAGTGGTTTGGTACAATCCTACGAGCAGTACTTC. Translated, it gives CASGLVQSYEQYF.

The chain combines TRBV12-5 with TRBJ2-7; TRBD2 matches 12 bases. The CDR3 extends over 14 amino acids. After removal of 1 base from V and 7 bases from J, the junction contained 2 bases not matched to a gene. Germline CDR1 and CDR2: LGHNT and FRNRAP. The CDR3 region has the DNA TGTGCTAGTGGTTTGGGGACTAGCGGGGAGGAGCAGTACTTC. Translating gives CASGLGTSGEEQYF.

This sequence joins TRBV18 and TRBJ2-7; the match to TRBD2 covers 14 bases. V lost 5 bases and J lost 7; bases outside the gene matches: 10. CDR1 and CDR2 (germline): KGHSH, LQKENI. This CDR3 is built from 16 residues. DNA for the CDR3: TGTGCCAGCTCATTCGGACTAGCGGGGGGTCCTGGGGAGCAGTACTTC. This translates into CASSFGLAGGPGEQYF. Full variable domain (remainder filled in from reference TRBV18 and TRBJ2-7): NAGVMQNPRHLVRRRGQEARLRCSPMKGHSHVYWYRQLPEEGLKFMVYLQKENIIDESGMPKERFSAEFPKEGPSILRIQQVVRGDSAAYFCASSFGLAGGPGEQYFGPGTRLTVT.

V and J are TRBV19 and TRBJ1-5, with no clear D. The CDR3 is 13 amino acids. V lost 2 bases, J lost 6 bases, and 8 bases lay in between. Per the germline V gene, CDR1 is LNHDA and CDR2 is SQIVND (reference sequence). CDR3 sequence reads: CASSIYEGQPQHF. CDR3 sequence (DNA): TGTGCCAGTAGTATATATGAGGGTCAGCCCCAGCATTTT.

V and J are TRBV27 and TRBJ2-2; 7 bases agree with TRBD1. V was clipped by 4 bases and J by 4 bases; unmatched bases: 0. The CDR3 sequence is 13 residues long. Germline lookup yields CDR1 MNHEY and CDR2 SMNVEV (reference sequence). CDR3 in amino acids: CASSYRGTGELFF. For the CDR3, the DNA is TGTGCCAGCAGTTACAGGGGCACCGGGGAGCTGTTTTTT.

In regard to this clone: This CDR3 is also generated by other DNA sequences in the sample. This chain uses TRBV10-3 with TRBJ1-1, with D unresolved. The V and J ends lost 0 bases and 0 bases respectively, with 11 bases between them. The germline gives CDR1 ENHRY, CDR2 SYGVKD. The CDR3 spans 16 residues. CDR3 region: CAISESSRGLNTEAFF. CDR3 in DNA: TGTGCCATCAGTGAGTCCTCAAGAGGACTGAACACTGAAGCTTTCTTT.

The rearrangement links TRBV7-9 to TRBJ1-2; D gene unclear. CDR3 size: 12 residues. The germline V gene encodes CDR1 SEHNR and CDR2 FQNEAQ (reference sequence). V was clipped by 0 bases and J by 3 bases, with 2 bases between them. The CDR3 loop reads CASSLADYGYTF. CDR3 DNA sequence: TGTGCCAGCAGCTTAGCAGACTATGGCTACACCTTC.

J is TRBJ2-7 and V is TRBV5-4, with TRBD2 matching over 12 bases. Trimming took 0 bases from V and 2 from J; bases not matched to a gene: 0. The CDR3 is 15 residues long. CDR1 is SGHNT and CDR2 is YYREEE in the germline V gene (reference sequence). The CDR3 sequence is CASSLASGGAYEQYF. DNA for the CDR3: TGTGCCAGCAGCTTGGCTAGCGGGGGGGCCTACGAGCAGTACTTC.

The rearrangement uses TRBV4-1 and TRBJ2-7; D possibly matches TRBD1 or TRBD2 (5 bases each). The CDR3 is made up of 15 amino acids. Per germline, CDR1 MGHRA and CDR2 YSYEKL. Trimming took off 4 bases at V and 0 bases at J, with 13 bases between the two ends. DNA of the CDR3: TGCGCCAGCAGCCTTGCCGGGACGGCCTCCTACGAGCAGTACTTC. Its translation: CASSLAGTASYEQYF.

The rearrangement joins TRBV6-1 to TRBJ2-7; possible D gene TRBD2, 5 bases. The CDR3 length is 11 residues. The V end lost 6 bases, the J end lost 3 bases, and 6 bases lay between the germline ends. Germline V gene lookup returns CDR1 MNHNS and CDR2 SASEGT. The chain's CDR3 is CASRDFYEQYF. In nucleotides, the CDR3 is TGTGCCAGCAGGGACTTCTACGAGCAGTACTTC.

This sequence joins TRBV6-6 and TRBJ1-5, with 7 bases fitting TRBD1. Germline V lookup: CDR1 MNHNY, CDR2 SVGAGI (reference sequence). V shed 7 bases and J 5 bases; nucleotides not matched to a gene: 5. The CDR3 extends over 13 amino acids. Written as DNA, the CDR3 is TGTGCCAGCAACTCTGACAGGGATCAGCCCCAGCATTTT. This translates into CASNSDRDQPQHF.

Details on this clone: Other DNA sequences of this sample code for an identical CDR3. The chain has TRBV7-3 and TRBJ2-1; D is perhaps TRBD1 (5 bases). CDR3 length: 14 amino acids. The V and J ends lost 6 bases and 0 bases respectively, with 9 bases between them. Germline loops: CDR1 SGHTA, CDR2 FQGTGA. The CDR3 DNA follows: TGTGCCAGCAGTCCTGACAGCTCCTACAATGAGCAGTTCTTC. Protein sequence: CASSPDSSYNEQFF. The full variable domain, with the rest looked up from reference TRBV7-3 and TRBJ2-1, is GAGVSQTPSNKVTEKGKYVELRCDPISGHTALYWYRQSLGQGPEFLIYFQGTGAADDSGLPNDRFFAVRPEGSVSTLKIQRTERGDSAVYLCASSPDSSYNEQFFGPGTRLTVL.

The V gene is TRBV7-3, the J gene TRBJ2-1; the D gene could be TRBD1 or TRBD2 (5 bases each). Germline CDR1 SGHTA, CDR2 FQGTGA. This CDR3 contains 14 residues. The V end lost 2 bases, the J end lost 9 bases, and 14 bases lay between the germline ends. The CDR3 loop is CASSLGDRESEQFF. CDR3 in DNA: TGTGCCAGCAGCTTAGGGGACCGCGAAAGTGAGCAGTTCTTC.

The chain couples TRBV10-3 to TRBJ2-5; no reliable D call. V lost 4 bases and J lost 3, with 3 bases in between. CDR3 length equals 11 residues. Germline loops: CDR1 ENHRY, CDR2 SYGVKD. The CDR3 region is CAISAEETQYF. DNA of the CDR3: TGTGCCATCAGTGCAGAAGAGACCCAGTACTTC.

The V and J genes are TRBV6-5 and TRBJ2-5, with 11 positions matching TRBD2. V trimming: 7 bases; J trimming: 2 bases; junction bases outside the gene matches: 6. This CDR3 contains 15 residues. Germline values: CDR1 MNHEY, CDR2 SVGAGI. DNA for the CDR3: TGTGCCAGCACGAGACTAGCGGGGAAGCAAGAGACCCAGTACTTC. Translation gives CASTRLAGKQETQYF.

V and J are TRBV29-1 and TRBJ2-7; no firm D call. V gave up 0 bases and J gave up 2 bases, with 5 bases separating them. Per the germline V gene, CDR1 is SQVTM and CDR2 is ANQGSEA. The CDR3 spans 12 residues. The CDR3 is CSVEDDTYEQYF. The DNA for the CDR3 is TGCAGCGTTGAAGACGACACCTACGAGCAGTACTTC.

This chain joins TRBV4-1 and TRBJ2-5; either TRBD1 or TRBD2 may fit D (6 bases each). Between the trimmed V and J ends, which lost 1 base and 5 bases, there was a span of 11 bases. The CDR3 extends over 14 amino acids. Germline values: CDR1 MGHRA, CDR2 YSYEKL. CDR3 protein: CASSQGGLAETQYF. CDR3 nucleotide sequence: TGCGCCAGCAGCCAAGGGGGGCTAGCGGAGACCCAGTACTTC.

V and J are TRBV10-1 and TRBJ2-2; D is possibly TRBD1 or TRBD2 (5 bases each). Germline-derived CDR1 and CDR2 are WNHNN and SYGVQD (reference sequence). V lost 0 bases and J 6 bases, leaving 8 bases between the germline ends. The CDR3 loop spans 14 amino acids. CDR3 coding DNA: TGCGCCAGCAGTGAGTCGAGAGGGGCCGGGGAGCTGTTTTTT. Its protein is CASSESRGAGELFF.